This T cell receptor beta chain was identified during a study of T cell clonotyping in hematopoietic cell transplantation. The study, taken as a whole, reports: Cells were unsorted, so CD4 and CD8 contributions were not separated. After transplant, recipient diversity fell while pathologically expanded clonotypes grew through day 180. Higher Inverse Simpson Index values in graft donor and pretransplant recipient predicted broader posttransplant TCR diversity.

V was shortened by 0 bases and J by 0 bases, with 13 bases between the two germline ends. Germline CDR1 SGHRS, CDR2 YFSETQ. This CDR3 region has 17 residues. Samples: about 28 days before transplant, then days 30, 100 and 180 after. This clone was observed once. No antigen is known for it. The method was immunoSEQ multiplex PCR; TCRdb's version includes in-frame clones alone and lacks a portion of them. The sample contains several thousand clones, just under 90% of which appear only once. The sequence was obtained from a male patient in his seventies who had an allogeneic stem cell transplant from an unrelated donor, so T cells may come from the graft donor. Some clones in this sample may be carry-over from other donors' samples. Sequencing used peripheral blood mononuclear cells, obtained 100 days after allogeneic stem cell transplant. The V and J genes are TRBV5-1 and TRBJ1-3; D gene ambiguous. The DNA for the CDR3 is TGCGCCAGCAGCTTGGGGGTAGGCGGGAGCTCTGGAAACACCATATATTTT. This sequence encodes CASSLGVGGSSGNTIYF.